These 9 T cell receptor beta chains share one sample of origin, sequenced in a study of response to subunit inactivated influenza vaccine. TCRdb ran MiXCR on the RT-PCR reads and lists one entry per CDR3 protein. Of more than 450,000 distinct CDR3 sequences listed, approximately 12% are singletons. The sequencing here drew on PBMCs from blood, taken on the day of vaccination. These receptors came from a man between 45 and 60 years old who received an inactivated influenza vaccine.

The genes are TRBV12-3 or TRBV12-4 and TRBJ1-3; 8 bases are a match to TRBD1. The CDR3 contains 16 residues. V lost 6 bases to trimming and J lost 3 bases; unmatched junction nucleotides: 10. CDR3 region: CASSNPGQGYGNTIYF. The DNA of the CDR3 is TGTGCCAGCAGCAACCCAGGACAGGGCTATGGAAACACCATATATTTT.

This chain links TRBV28 with TRBJ2-1; TRBD2 aligns across 7 bases. The germline V gene encodes CDR1 MDHEN and CDR2 SYDVKM. Trimming took 4 bases from V and 6 from J; bases not matched to a gene: 15. This CDR3 has 17 residues. CDR3 sequence: CASSSRDYGQSGNEQFF. The CDR3 region has the DNA TGTGCCAGCAGTTCTCGGGACTACGGTCAGTCGGGCAATGAGCAGTTCTTC.

This clonotype appeared a few times. The chain is built from TRBV5-1 and TRBJ2-7; D may match TRBD1 or TRBD2 (5 bases each). V dropped 0 bases and J dropped 6 bases, with 16 bases sitting between them. CDR3 size: 15 residues. CDR1 SGHRS and CDR2 YFSETQ come from the germline V gene. The CDR3, as DNA: TGCGCCAGCAGCTTGGGCCCCGGGACCCTTCTCGAGCAGTACTTC. Its protein product is CASSLGPGTLLEQYF.

The chain carries TRBV19 and TRBJ2-2, with 12 bases fitting TRBD2. V lost 5 bases and J lost 5; bases outside the gene matches: 12. The CDR3 sequence is 18 residues long. Germline CDR1 reads LNHDA; CDR2 reads SQIVND (reference sequence). The CDR3 sequence: CASSFPRTSGTRTGELFF. CDR3 coding DNA: TGTGCCAGTAGTTTCCCACGGACTAGCGGGACCCGAACCGGGGAGCTGTTTTTT.

J is TRBJ1-2 and V is TRBV12-3 or TRBV12-4; D call uncertain. CDR3 length equals 13 residues. Trimming removed 2 bases from V and 7 bases from J, with 11 bases in between. The CDR3 DNA reads TGTGCCAGCAGTTTAACCCCAAAGGCTGGCTACACCTTC. This sequence encodes CASSLTPKAGYTF.

In its sample, this clonotype was seen a few times. The CDR3 protein is CASSPDRDPYNEQFF. In DNA form, the CDR3 reads TGCGCCAGCAGCCCCGACAGGGACCCCTACAATGAGCAGTTCTTC. The rearrangement links TRBV4-3 to TRBJ2-1; 7 bases match TRBD1. V gave up 4 bases and J gave up 2 bases; unmatched junction bases: 5. Germline V gene data show CDR1 as LGHNA and CDR2 as YSLEER. The CDR3 has 15 amino acids.

This sequence joins TRBV7-9 and TRBJ1-4; 7 bases fit TRBD1. The CDR3 consists of 16 residues. With V trimmed by 3 bases and J by 7 bases, 11 bases remained unmatched. Germline V gene lookup returns CDR1 SEHNR and CDR2 FQNEAQ (reference sequence). The chain's CDR3 is CASSFPGGGIAEKLFF. In DNA form, the CDR3 reads TGTGCCAGCAGCTTTCCAGGGGGGGGAATCGCTGAAAAACTGTTTTTT.

Only a few counts were recorded for this clonotype. The rearrangement uses TRBV29-1 and TRBJ1-1; D call uncertain. Germline values: CDR1 SQVTM, CDR2 ANQGSEA. Trimming stripped 2 bases from V and 4 bases from J, with 5 bases between. The CDR3 has 11 amino acids. CDR3 region: CSVELGTEAFF. The CDR3 bases are TGCAGCGTTGAACTGGGCACTGAAGCTTTCTTT.

V is TRBV18 and J is TRBJ2-1; D not certain. The CDR3 extends over 15 amino acids. The germline gives CDR1 KGHSH, CDR2 LQKENI. Trimming left V 2 bases short and J 1 base short, with 9 bases between. Here the CDR3 reads CASSPNQRSYNEQFF. In nucleotides, the CDR3 is TGTGCCAGCTCACCAAACCAGCGTTCCTACAATGAGCAGTTCTTC.